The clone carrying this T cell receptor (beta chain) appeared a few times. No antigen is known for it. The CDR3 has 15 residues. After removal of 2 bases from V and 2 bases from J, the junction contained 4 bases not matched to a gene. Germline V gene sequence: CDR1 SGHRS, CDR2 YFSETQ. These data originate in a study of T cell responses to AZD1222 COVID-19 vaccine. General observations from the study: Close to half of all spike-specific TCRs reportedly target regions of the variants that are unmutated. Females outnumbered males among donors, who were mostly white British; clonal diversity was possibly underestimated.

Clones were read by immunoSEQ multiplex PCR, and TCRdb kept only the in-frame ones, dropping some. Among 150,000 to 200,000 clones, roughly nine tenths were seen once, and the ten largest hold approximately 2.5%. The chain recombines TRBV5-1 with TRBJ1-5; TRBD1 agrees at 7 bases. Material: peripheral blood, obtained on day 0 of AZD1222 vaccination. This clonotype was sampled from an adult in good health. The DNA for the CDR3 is TGCGCCAGCAGCTTCACAGGGGATGGCAATCAGCCCCAGCATTTT. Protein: CASSFTGDGNQPQHF.